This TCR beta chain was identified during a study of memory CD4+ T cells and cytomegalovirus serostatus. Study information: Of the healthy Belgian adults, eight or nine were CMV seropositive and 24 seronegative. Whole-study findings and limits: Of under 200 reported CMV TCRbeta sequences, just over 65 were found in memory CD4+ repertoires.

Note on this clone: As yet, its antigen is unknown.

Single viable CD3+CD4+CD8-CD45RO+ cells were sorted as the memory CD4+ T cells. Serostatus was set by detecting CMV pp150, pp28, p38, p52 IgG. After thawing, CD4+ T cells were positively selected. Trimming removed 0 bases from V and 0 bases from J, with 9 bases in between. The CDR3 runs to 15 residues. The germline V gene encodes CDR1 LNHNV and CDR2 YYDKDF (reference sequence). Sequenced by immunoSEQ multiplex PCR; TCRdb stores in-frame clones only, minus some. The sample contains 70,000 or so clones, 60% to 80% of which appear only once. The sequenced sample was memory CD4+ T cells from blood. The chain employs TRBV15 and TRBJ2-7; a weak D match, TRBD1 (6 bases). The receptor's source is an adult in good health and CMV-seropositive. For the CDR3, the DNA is TGTGCCACCAGCAGAGATTACAGGGCCTCCTACGAGCAGTACGTC. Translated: CATSRDYRASYEQYV.